The T cell receptor beta chain under discussion was sequenced for a study of cytomegalovirus exposure and HLA in healthy donors. Primers: 60 Vbeta forward and 13 Jbeta reverse. Assay: immunoSEQ multiplex PCR; the TCRdb copy retains only in-frame clones and omits some. The table records about 190,000 clones, approximately 75% of them present only once. CDR3 length: 16 amino acids. Trimming took 4 bases from V and 6 from J, leaving 19 bases between them. Germline V gene data show CDR1 as LNHDA and CDR2 as SQIVND (reference sequence). The genes are TRBV19 and TRBJ1-5; D remains ambiguous. Sample: PBMCs. The TCR originated in a man aged 25 to 40 in good health and CMV-seropositive. The CDR3 coding sequence is TGTGCCAGTAGTACCAGGCCCCGGGGTGGCGGTCAGCCCCAGCATTTT. Its protein is CASSTRPRGGGQPQHF. Based on the CDR3 plus reference TRBV19 and TRBJ1-5, the full variable domain is DGGITQSPKYLFRKEGQNVTLSCEQNLNHDAMYWYRQDPGQGLRLIYYSQIVNDFQKGDIAEGYSVSREKKESFPLTVTSAQKNPTAFYLCASSTRPRGGGQPQHFGDGTRLSIL.